This record looks at one TCR beta chain sequence and its context. This table comes from immunoSEQ multiplex PCR, and its TCRdb copy is limited to in-frame clones, with some not included. The sample yields about 50,000 clones, 75% to 85% seen once. Time point indicated: baseline pretreatment blood. Treatment described: 15 Gy SBRT to primary tumor, nephrectomy 4 weeks later. The entry originates in a study of radiation and T cells in renal cell carcinoma. CDR1 and CDR2 (germline): ENHRY, SYGVKD. J lost 7 bases, V lost 3 bases, and 6 bases had no gene match. The CDR3 contains 14 residues. V and J are TRBV10-3 and TRBJ2-1; the match to TRBD2 covers 7 bases. The sequence was obtained from a woman between 65 and 79 years old with renal cell carcinoma. The sample here was blood, taken from a patient whose treatment included radiotherapy and nephrectomy. DNA of the CDR3: TGTGCCATCAGTGATGCGGGGCGGGGGAATGAGCAGTTCTTC. Its protein is CAISDAGRGNEQFF.